This TCR beta chain was sequenced in a study of shared clonotypes between healthy human individuals (dated by TCRdb to 2018 to 2021). In the study overall: The cohort included three men and a couple of women between 18 and 49 years of age. For each donor, CD4 naive and CD4 memory were each given three plates, CD8 naive was given two plates, and CD8 memory was given one plate. To estimate repertoire size and how much clonotypes are shared between individuals, the study performed deep sequencing of blood TCR repertoires from roughly five healthy adults. To increase sequencing depth and limit assay-specific biases, TCR repertoire library preparation and sequencing were carried out by different laboratories using diverse techniques. Each donor's leukapheresis produced roughly between roughly 0.85 and 9.5 billion PBMCs.

V has 3 bases trimmed and J has 3 bases trimmed; junction bases matching no gene number 11. The germline V gene (reference sequence) specifies LNHNV as CDR1 and YYDKDF as CDR2. The CDR3 numbers 16 residues from cysteine through phenylalanine. The read is trimmed to its CDR3 DNA, 48 bases read in frame from base 1. The donors were healthy, HIV-negative adults who had no recently reported acute infections or vaccinations. Only Caucasian adults living in Nashville, Tennessee, USA were represented among the donors. CD4+ T cells were enriched by magnetic negative selection; naive cells were then positively selected on CD45RA, and the negative fraction formed the memory subset. Blood was collected by leukapheresis, and PBMCs were isolated by Ficoll-Histopaque density gradient centrifugation and then cryopreserved in liquid nitrogen vapor phase. Analytical flow cytometry was used to check the purity and quantity of each magnetically sorted T cell population. Each sorted fraction had its genomic DNA isolated and then quantified by UV absorbance on a Nanodrop 2000c.

Using the deep immunoSEQ assay, TCR CDR3 regions were amplified from genomic DNA by multiplex PCR. Genomic DNA extracted from each cell subset was distributed evenly over all wells of several immunoSEQ 96-well plates, and each plate served as one replicate. For sorted subsets, each replicate PCR was loaded with approximately 0.2 ug genomic DNA, equivalent to roughly 30,000 T cell genomes. Purified libraries were measured with a Qubit 3.0 fluorometer, size-checked on a Bioanalyzer 2100, and measured again with the KAPA Library Quantification kit. Every immunoSEQ 96-well plate was sequenced on a separate single-read 150-cycle Illumina NextSeq 550 flow cell. On the study's bioinformatics: Because the immunoSEQ output held only junctional sequences and lacked quality scores, the filtering could not match the filtering applied to full-length reads. To assign V/J genes and CDR3, sequences were annotated using PyIR, a Python wrapper for IgBLAST v1.9, with IMGT germline references. Any read was removed if the V/J assignment was weak (E-value above 1e-6), the CDR3 was missing, or the read contained stop codons, out-of-frame junctions, or ambiguous translated residues. A V3J clonotype was defined by an identical inferred V gene, J gene, and CDR3 amino acid sequence. To compute the percentage overlap between repertoires, the number of shared unique clonotypes was divided by the size of the smaller repertoire. Three approaches were used to assess repertoire richness: RTK rarefaction, the Chao1 estimator, and Recon v2.1 estimates of unobserved clonotypes. OLGA was used to compute generation probabilities for all TCRbeta clonotypes that the gDNA method yielded from a handful of donors. TCRdb retrieved this table from immuneACCESS and kept in-frame rearrangements only. Not all clones are present; in checked studies, unresolved V genes account for under half, and no reason is known for the remainder. V, J and clone size were drawn from that table, and D and trimming were deduced from the DNA. The sample yields 1.6 million or so clones; 95% to 97% were counted once. Clones ranked in the top ten supply approximately 1% of the sample.

This clone came up once. Its cognate antigen has yet to be identified. Base qualities are not provided; no much larger clone lies one nucleotide away. General findings and caveats noted by the study authors: When several donors were compared, the shared fraction of clonotypes was around 5.1% for naive CD4, over 3% for naive CD8, 2.3% for memory CD4, and 0.4% for memory CD8. Because the study included a small number of donors, the genetic and exposure-history diversity represented was limited. Compared with non-shared clonotypes, the clonotypes found in all four sorted-subset donors had higher generation probabilities. Even with the large sequencing depth, rarefaction of the sorted-subset datasets indicated that sequencing was incomplete. Sampling was restricted to blood, and TCR repertoires in tissues likely differ from the TCR repertoires found in blood. Pairwise subsampling led to the expectation that sequencing depth would affect the degree of clonotype sharing among donors. Larger estimated clonotype richness was generally found for naive subsets than for memory subsets.

The sequence joins TRBV15 to TRBJ2-7; 7 of the junction bases match TRBD1. This sequence originates from a man aged 25-45 years in good health. Sample: naive CD4+ T cells sorted from blood. The meaning of the sample's cell subset or site label: CD45RA+ positively selected. This receptor carries the CDR3 CATSRDPGQNYYEQYF. The base sequence is TGTGCCACCAGCAGGGATCCGGGACAGAACTACTACGAGCAGTACTTC.